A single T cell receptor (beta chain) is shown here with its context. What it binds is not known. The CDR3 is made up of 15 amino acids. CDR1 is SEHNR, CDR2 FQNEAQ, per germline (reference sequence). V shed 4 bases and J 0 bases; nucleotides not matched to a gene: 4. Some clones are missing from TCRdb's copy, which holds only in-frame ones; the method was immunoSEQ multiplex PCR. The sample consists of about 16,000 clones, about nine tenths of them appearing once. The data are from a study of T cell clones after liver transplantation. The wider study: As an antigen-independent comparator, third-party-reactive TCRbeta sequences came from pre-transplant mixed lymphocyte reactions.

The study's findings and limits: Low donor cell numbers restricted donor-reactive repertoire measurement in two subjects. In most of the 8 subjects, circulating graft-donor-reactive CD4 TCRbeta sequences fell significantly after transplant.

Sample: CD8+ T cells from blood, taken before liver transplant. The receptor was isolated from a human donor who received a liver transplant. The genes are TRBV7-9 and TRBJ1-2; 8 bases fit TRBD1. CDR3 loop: CASSSGQAANYGYTF. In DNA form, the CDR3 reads TGTGCCAGCAGCTCGGGACAGGCCGCTAACTATGGCTACACCTTC. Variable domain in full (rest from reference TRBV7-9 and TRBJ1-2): DTGVSQNPRHKITKRGQNVTFRCDPISEHNRLYWYRQTLGQGPEFLTYFQNEAQLEKSRLLSDRFSAERPKGSFSTLEIQRTEQGDSAMYLCASSSGQAANYGYTFGSGTRLTVV.